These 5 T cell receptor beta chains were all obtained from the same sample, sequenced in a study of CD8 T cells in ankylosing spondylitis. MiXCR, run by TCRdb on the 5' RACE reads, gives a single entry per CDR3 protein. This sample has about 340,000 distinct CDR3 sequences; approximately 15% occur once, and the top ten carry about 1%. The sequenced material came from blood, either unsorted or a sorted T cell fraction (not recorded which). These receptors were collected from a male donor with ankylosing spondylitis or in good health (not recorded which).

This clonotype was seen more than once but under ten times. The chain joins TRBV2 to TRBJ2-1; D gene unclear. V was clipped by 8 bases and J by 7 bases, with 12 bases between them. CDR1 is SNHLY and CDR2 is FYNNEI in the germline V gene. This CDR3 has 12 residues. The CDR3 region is CASLPVGNEQFF. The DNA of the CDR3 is TGTGCCAGCCTCCCCGTGGGAAATGAGCAGTTCTTC.

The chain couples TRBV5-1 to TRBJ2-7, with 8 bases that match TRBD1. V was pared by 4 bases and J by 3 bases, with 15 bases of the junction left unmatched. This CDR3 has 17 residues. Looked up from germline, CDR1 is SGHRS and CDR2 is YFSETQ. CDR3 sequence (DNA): TGCGCCAGCAGCATTGGACAGGGAAGGTCTGCATTCTACGAGCAGTACTTC. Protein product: CASSIGQGRSAFYEQYF.

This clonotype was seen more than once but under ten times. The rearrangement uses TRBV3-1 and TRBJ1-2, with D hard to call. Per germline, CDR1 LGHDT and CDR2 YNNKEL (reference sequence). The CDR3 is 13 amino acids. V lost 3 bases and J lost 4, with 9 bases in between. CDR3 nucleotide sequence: TGTGCCAGCAGCCAGGCGATACTCTATGGCTACACCTTC. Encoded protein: CASSQAILYGYTF. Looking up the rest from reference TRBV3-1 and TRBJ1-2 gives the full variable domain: DTAVSQTPKYLVTQMGNDKSIKCEQNLGHDTMYWYKQDSKKFLKIMFSYNNKELIINETVPNRFSPKSPDKAHLNLHINSLELGDSAVYFCASSQAILYGYTFGSGTRLTVV.

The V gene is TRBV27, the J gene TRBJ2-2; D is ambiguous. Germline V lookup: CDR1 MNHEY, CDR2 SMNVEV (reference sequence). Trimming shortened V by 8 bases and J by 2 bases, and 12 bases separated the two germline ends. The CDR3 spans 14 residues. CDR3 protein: CASSNWGNTGELFF. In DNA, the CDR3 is TGTGCCAGCTCAAACTGGGGTAACACCGGGGAGCTGTTTTTT.

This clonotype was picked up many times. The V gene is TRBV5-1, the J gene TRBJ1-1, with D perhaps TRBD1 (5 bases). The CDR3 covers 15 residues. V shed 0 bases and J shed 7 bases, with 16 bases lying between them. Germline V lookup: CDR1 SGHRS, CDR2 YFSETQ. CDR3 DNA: TGCGCCAGCAGCTTGGAAGGACATCCCGATTATGAAGCTTTCTTT. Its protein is CASSLEGHPDYEAFF. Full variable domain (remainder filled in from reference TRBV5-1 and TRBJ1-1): KAGVTQTPRYLIKTRGQQVTLSCSPISGHRSVSWYQQTPGQGLQFLFEYFSETQRNKGNFPGRFSGRQFSNSRSEMNVSTLELGDSALYLCASSLEGHPDYEAFFGQGTRLTVV.